Presented here are 6 T cell receptor beta chains from one specimen sequenced in a study of blood T cells in healthy people across ages. Combining a sample-barcoded 5' primer with a J-beta primer mix, a second PCR ran for roughly 6 to 12 cycles. In TCRdb, the 5' RACE reads were re-called with MiXCR into one record per CDR3 protein. The sample holds some 690,000 distinct CDR3 sequences; about 20% are singletons and the top ten take about 20%. Sequencing was done on a sample of blood. The receptors stem from a man in his 70s in good health.

V gene TRBV28 combines with J gene TRBJ2-5; D unclear. The CDR3 extends over 11 amino acids. V was trimmed by 7 bases and J by 5 bases, leaving 8 bases between them. Germline V CDR1 and CDR2: MDHEN, SYDVKM. The CDR3 here is CASMQRETQYF. For the CDR3, the DNA is TGTGCCAGCATGCAGCGCGAGACCCAGTACTTC.

Many counts were recorded for this clonotype. The genes are TRBV2 and TRBJ2-4; D call uncertain. V gave up 0 bases and J gave up 11 bases, with 11 bases separating them. The length of the CDR3 is 13 residues. Germline CDR1 SNHLY, CDR2 FYNNEI. The CDR3 sequence is CASSEAVQALQYF. The CDR3 coding sequence is TGTGCCAGCAGTGAAGCTGTCCAGGCCCTTCAGTACTTC.

This clonotype has only a few counts. The chain employs TRBV7-9 and TRBJ1-4; D may be TRBD1 (5 bases). The CDR3 runs to 16 residues. With 5 bases removed from V and 0 bases from J, the gap between germline ends came to 13 bases. Germline CDR1 and CDR2: SEHNR and FQNEAQ (reference sequence). CDR3 loop: CASSDRETTTNEKLFF. CDR3 in DNA: TGTGCCAGCAGCGACAGAGAGACAACAACTAATGAAAAACTGTTTTTT.

The chain uses TRBV6-1 and TRBJ2-1; 7 bases match TRBD1. V trimming: 4 bases; J trimming: 5 bases; junction bases outside the gene matches: 8. The CDR3 covers 15 residues. Germline values: CDR1 MNHNS, CDR2 SASEGT. CDR3 sequence reads: CASSVEQGLHNEQFF. CDR3 nucleotides: TGTGCCAGCAGTGTAGAACAGGGGCTCCACAATGAGCAGTTCTTC.

This rearrangement joins TRBV4-3 to TRBJ2-1; weak D call: TRBD2 (5 bases). CDR1 is LGHNA, CDR2 YSLEER, per germline. V was shortened by 0 bases and J by 6 bases, with 15 bases between the two germline ends. The CDR3 consists of 16 residues. Here the CDR3 DNA reads TGCGCCAGCAGCCAAGATCGGGGTGCACGCATCAATGAGCAGTTCTTC. Its protein product is CASSQDRGARINEQFF.

The chain couples TRBV12-3 or TRBV12-4 to TRBJ1-4, with TRBD1 identical over 9 bases. The CDR3 runs 16 residues. V dropped 1 base and J dropped 6; count of bases not matched to a gene: 6. CDR3 protein: CASSLERRQGDEKLFF. The CDR3 nucleotides are TGTGCCAGCAGTTTAGAGCGGCGACAGGGGGATGAAAAACTGTTTTTT.